These 22 T cell receptor beta chains were sequenced from one sample in a study of neurological immune-mediated disorders. TCRdb fed the 5' RACE reads into MiXCR, producing one record per CDR3 protein. This repertoire shows around 25,000 distinct CDR3 sequences, roughly 13% found once; its top ten account for 16%. Sequenced: PBMCs. The receptors stem from a woman between 35 and 50 years old with HTLV-1-associated myelopathy (HAM/TSP).

The V and J genes are TRBV2 and TRBJ1-5; perhaps TRBD1 as D (5 bases). Per the germline V gene, CDR1 is SNHLY and CDR2 is FYNNEI. The V and J ends lost 6 bases and 3 bases respectively, with 9 bases between them. CDR3 size: 13 residues. The CDR3 is CASRGLLNQPQHF. CDR3 nucleotide sequence: TGTGCCAGCAGGGGACTGCTCAATCAGCCCCAGCATTTT. Supplemented by reference TRBV2 and TRBJ1-5, the full variable domain reads EPEVTQTPSHQVTQMGQEVILRCVPISNHLYFYWYRQILGQKVEFLVSFYNNEISEKSEIFDDQFSVERPDGSNFTLKIRSTKLEDSAMYFCASRGLLNQPQHFGDGTRLSIL.

This clonotype has at least ten counts. The chain combines TRBV6-1 with TRBJ2-7; 7 bases agree with TRBD1. Germline V gene lookup returns CDR1 MNHNS and CDR2 SASEGT. V dropped 6 bases and J dropped 2; count of bases not matched to a gene: 4. The CDR3 is 13 amino acids. This chain's CDR3 is CASRDGQAYEQYV. In DNA, the CDR3 is TGTGCCAGCAGAGACGGACAGGCCTACGAGCAGTACGTC.

This clonotype came up many times. The chain employs TRBV20-1 and TRBJ2-1, with D unclear. Per germline, CDR1 DFQATT and CDR2 SNEGSKA (reference sequence). The CDR3 is 13 amino acids. The germline V and J ends were trimmed by 3 bases and 4 bases, with 10 bases remaining between them. The CDR3 region is CSARAPGYNEQFF. The CDR3 DNA sequence: TGCAGTGCTAGGGCCCCAGGTTACAATGAGCAGTTCTTC.

In its sample, this clonotype was seen many times. The chain joins TRBV3-1 to TRBJ1-6; 7 bases fit TRBD1. After removal of 0 bases from V and 6 bases from J, the junction contained 8 bases not matched to a gene. The CDR3 length is 17 residues. In germline, CDR1 is LGHDT, CDR2 YNNKEL (reference sequence). The CDR3 loop reads CASSQDGTTGFNSPLHF. As DNA, the CDR3 is TGTGCCAGCAGCCAAGATGGGACGACAGGGTTTAATTCACCCCTCCACTTT.

This clonotype was seen many times. The chain couples TRBV14 to TRBJ2-7; 11 bases line up with TRBD1. Trimming took 4 bases from V and 5 from J; bases not matched to a gene: 10. Germline V lookup: CDR1 SGHDN, CDR2 FVKESK. The CDR3 is 16 amino acids. CDR3 sequence (DNA): TGTGCCAGCAGCCGACAACGGACAGGGGGCCGAAACGAGCAGTACTTC. This sequence encodes CASSRQRTGGRNEQYF.

This clonotype occurred many times. The rearrangement joins TRBV6-5 to TRBJ2-7; 12 nucleotides match TRBD2. This CDR3 is 17 amino acids long. V gave up 7 bases and J gave up 3 bases; unmatched junction bases: 13. Germline-derived CDR1 and CDR2 are MNHEY and SVGAGI. This CDR3 reads CASTNAGLAGGFYEQYF. For the CDR3, the DNA is TGTGCCAGCACTAACGCAGGGCTAGCGGGGGGGTTCTACGAGCAGTACTTC.

This clonotype appeared many times. CDR3 sequence: CASSKGISYNSPLHF. CDR3 bases: TGTGCCAGCAGCAAAGGGATATCCTATAATTCACCCCTCCACTTT. The V call is TRBV27, the J call TRBJ1-6; no definite D call. The CDR3 spans 15 residues. V lost 6 bases and J lost 1, with 10 bases in between. Germline lookup yields CDR1 MNHEY and CDR2 SMNVEV (reference sequence).

Ten or more counts support this clonotype. The chain recombines TRBV25-1 with TRBJ2-3, with 10 bases identical to TRBD2. J gave up 0 bases and V 2 bases, and 2 bases lay outside the gene matches. Germline CDR1 MGHDK, CDR2 SYGVNS. The length of the CDR3 is 16 residues. The CDR3 DNA is TGTGCCAGCAGTGAAGGGACTAGCGCTAGCACAGATACGCAGTATTTT. Translated: CASSEGTSASTDTQYF.

This clonotype occurred many times. The rearrangement uses TRBV5-1 and TRBJ2-1; maybe TRBD2 (6 bases). This CDR3 is built from 15 residues. V dropped 3 bases and J dropped 0 bases, with 10 bases sitting between them. In germline, CDR1 is SGHRS, CDR2 YFSETQ. Here the CDR3 reads CASSWDSNSYNEQFF. DNA for the CDR3: TGCGCCAGCAGCTGGGACTCAAACTCCTACAATGAGCAGTTCTTC. Drawing the rest from reference TRBV5-1 and TRBJ2-1, the complete variable domain is KAGVTQTPRYLIKTRGQQVTLSCSPISGHRSVSWYQQTPGQGLQFLFEYFSETQRNKGNFPGRFSGRQFSNSRSEMNVSTLELGDSALYLCASSWDSNSYNEQFFGPGTRLTVL.

This clonotype was counted many times. This chain links TRBV20-1 with TRBJ2-1; TRBD1 or TRBD2 may be the D gene (5 bases each). This CDR3 is 15 amino acids long. Trimming removed 5 bases at V and 6 bases at J, with 20 bases between. Germline CDR1 and CDR2: DFQATT and SNEGSKA (reference sequence). This CDR3 is CSAEGRWDISNEQFF. The CDR3 DNA reads TGCAGTGCTGAGGGGCGTTGGGATATTTCCAATGAGCAGTTCTTC.

Many counts were recorded for this clonotype. The V gene is TRBV5-1, the J gene TRBJ1-1, with 8 bases matching TRBD1. The CDR3 contains 13 residues. Germline V lookup: CDR1 SGHRS, CDR2 YFSETQ. V was pared by 5 bases and J by 8 bases, with 8 bases of the junction left unmatched. The CDR3 coding sequence is TGCGCCAGCAGAGAGCCCGGACAGGGCGAAGCTTTCTTT. Residues: CASREPGQGEAFF.

The sample holds many counts of this clonotype. The chain carries TRBV7-2 and TRBJ2-1; unclear D gene. Germline values: CDR1 SGHTA, CDR2 FQGNSA. This CDR3 comprises 15 residues. Trimming took 5 bases from V and 4 from J, leaving 15 bases between them. CDR3 loop: CASSRELISYNEQFF. CDR3 nucleotides: TGTGCCAGCAGCCGAGAGTTGATATCGTACAATGAGCAGTTCTTC.

CDR3 in DNA: TGTGCCAGCTCCCGAAGTTCGGGACAGGGGATCTACGAGCAGTACTTC. It encodes CASSRSSGQGIYEQYF. This rearrangement joins TRBV18 to TRBJ2-7; TRBD1 matches 10 bases. J gave up 3 bases and V 6 bases, and 11 bases lay outside the gene matches. This CDR3 has 16 residues. The germline gives CDR1 KGHSH, CDR2 LQKENI.

This clonotype was counted ten times or more. The chain links TRBV2 to TRBJ2-2; D gene ambiguous. V was trimmed by 2 bases and J by 4 bases, leaving 14 bases between them. In germline, CDR1 is SNHLY, CDR2 FYNNEI. The length of the CDR3 is 16 residues. CDR3 region: CASSEHQPTRTGELFF. Here the CDR3 DNA reads TGTGCCAGCAGTGAACACCAGCCCACTCGCACCGGGGAGCTGTTTTTT.

This clonotype was seen at least ten times. This sequence joins TRBV4-1 and TRBJ2-1; D gene ambiguous. Between the trimmed V and J ends, which lost 1 base and 4 bases, there was a span of 5 bases. This CDR3 is 13 amino acids long. Germline CDR1 MGHRA, CDR2 YSYEKL. This CDR3 reads CASSQVVYNEQFF. The CDR3 DNA is TGCGCCAGCAGCCAAGTGGTTTACAATGAGCAGTTCTTC.

The table lists this clonotype with many counts. The chain joins TRBV6-5 to TRBJ2-7; 13 bases fit TRBD2. This CDR3 has 15 residues. The V gene's germline CDR1 is MNHEY and CDR2 SVGAGI. The trim removed 2 bases at V and 6 bases at J, leaving 4 bases unmatched. DNA of the CDR3: TGTGCCAGCAGTTACCGGGGACTAGCGGGGCTCGAGCAGTACTTC. Its protein is CASSYRGLAGLEQYF.

This clonotype has at least ten counts. V gene TRBV12-3 or TRBV12-4 combines with J gene TRBJ1-2; D not resolved. V lost 4 bases to trimming and J lost 3 bases, with 6 bases between them. The CDR3 runs to 12 residues. Here the CDR3 reads CASSSRYYGYTF. The DNA for the CDR3 is TGTGCCAGCAGTTCACGATACTATGGCTACACCTTC.

This clonotype has a count of ten or more. The chain links TRBV20-1 to TRBJ1-5; 7 bases align to TRBD1. The CDR3 extends over 16 amino acids. CDR1 is DFQATT, CDR2 SNEGSKA, per germline (reference sequence). V was clipped by 7 bases and J by 4 bases; unmatched bases: 16. CDR3 sequence reads: CSVPTGKGVGNQPQHF. The CDR3 nucleotides read TGCAGTGTCCCGACAGGGAAGGGCGTTGGGAATCAGCCCCAGCATTTT.

This clonotype was detected ten times or more. The chain joins TRBV20-1 to TRBJ1-1, with D uncertain. In germline, CDR1 is DFQATT, CDR2 SNEGSKA (reference sequence). V shed 5 bases and J shed 8 bases, with 12 bases lying between them. The CDR3 contains 11 residues. CDR3 amino acids: CSAGNGPEAFF. The CDR3 nucleotides are TGCAGTGCTGGGAATGGACCAGAAGCTTTCTTT.

This clonotype was seen at least ten times. The chain couples TRBV20-1 to TRBJ2-3; TRBD1 agrees at 10 bases. Losses at the gene ends were 6 bases for V and 1 base for J; bases not matched to a gene: 4. This CDR3 has 14 residues. Germline V gene data show CDR1 as DFQATT and CDR2 as SNEGSKA (reference sequence). The CDR3 DNA sequence: TGCAGTGCGAGACAGGGGGCACGCACAGATACGCAGTATTTT. Amino acid sequence: CSARQGARTDTQYF.

This clonotype showed up many times. The V gene is TRBV20-1, the J gene TRBJ1-1, with 7 bases matching TRBD1. There are 14 residues in the CDR3. Losses at the gene ends were 7 bases for V and 4 bases for J; bases not matched to a gene: 12. Looked up from germline, CDR1 is DFQATT and CDR2 is SNEGSKA (reference sequence). CDR3 in amino acids: CSVNADRAPTEAFF. The CDR3 DNA reads as TGCAGTGTCAATGCCGACAGGGCCCCCACTGAAGCTTTCTTT.

The table lists this clonotype with many counts. This chain connects TRBV7-2 to TRBJ1-1; a weak D match, TRBD1 (6 bases). The V and J ends lost 5 bases and 5 bases respectively, with 15 bases between them. This CDR3 region has 14 residues. Germline V gene lookup returns CDR1 SGHTA and CDR2 FQGNSA. Here the CDR3 DNA reads TGTGCCAGCAGCCCTGGGGGGGGGCGGACTGAAGCTTTCTTT. It yields the protein CASSPGGGRTEAFF. Combining the CDR3 with reference TRBV7-2 and TRBJ1-1 gives the whole variable domain GAGVSQSPSNKVTEKGKDVELRCDPISGHTALYWYRQSLGQGLEFLIYFQGNSAPDKSGLPSDRFSAERTGGSVSTLTIQRTQQEDSAVYLCASSPGGGRTEAFFGQGTRLTVV.